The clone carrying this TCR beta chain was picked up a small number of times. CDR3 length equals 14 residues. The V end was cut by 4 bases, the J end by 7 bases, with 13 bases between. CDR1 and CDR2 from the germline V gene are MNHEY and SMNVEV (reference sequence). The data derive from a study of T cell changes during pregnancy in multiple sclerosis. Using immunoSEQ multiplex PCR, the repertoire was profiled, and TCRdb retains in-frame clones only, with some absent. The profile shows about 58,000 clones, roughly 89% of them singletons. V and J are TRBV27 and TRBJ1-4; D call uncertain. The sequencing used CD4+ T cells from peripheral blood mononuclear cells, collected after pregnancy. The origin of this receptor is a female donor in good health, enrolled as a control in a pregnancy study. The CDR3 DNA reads TGTGCCAGCAGTTCACCCGGGATAAGTGAAAAACTGTTTTTT. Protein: CASSSPGISEKLFF. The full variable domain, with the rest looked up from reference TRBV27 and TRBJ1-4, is EAQVTQNPRYLITVTGKKLTVTCSQNMNHEYMSWYRQDPGLGLRQIYYSMNVEVTDKGDVPEGYKVSRKEKRNFPLILESPSPNQTSLYFCASSSPGISEKLFFGSGTQLSVL.